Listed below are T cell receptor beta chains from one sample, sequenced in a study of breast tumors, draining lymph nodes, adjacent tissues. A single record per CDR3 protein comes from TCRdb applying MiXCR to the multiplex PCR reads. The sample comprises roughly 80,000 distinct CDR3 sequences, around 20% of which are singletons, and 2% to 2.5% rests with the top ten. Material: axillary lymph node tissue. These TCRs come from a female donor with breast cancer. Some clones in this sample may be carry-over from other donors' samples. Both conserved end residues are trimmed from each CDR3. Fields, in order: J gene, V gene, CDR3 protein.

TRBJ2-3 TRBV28 ASSPVGTRYTQY
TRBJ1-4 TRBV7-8 ASSLAAGVNEKLF
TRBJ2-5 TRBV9 ASSVDPARDSQETQY
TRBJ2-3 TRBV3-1 ASRRLPDTQY
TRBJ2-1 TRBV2 ASSGTSRGEQF
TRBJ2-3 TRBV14 ASSQDMWASTDTQY
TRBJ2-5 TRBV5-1 ASSPGTGSLETQY
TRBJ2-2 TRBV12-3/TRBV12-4 ASRGLAGVMSSGELF
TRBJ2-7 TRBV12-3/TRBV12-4 ASSLGGGRTYEQY
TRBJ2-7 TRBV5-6 ASSSDRGDEQY
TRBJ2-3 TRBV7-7 ASSLGRSDTQY